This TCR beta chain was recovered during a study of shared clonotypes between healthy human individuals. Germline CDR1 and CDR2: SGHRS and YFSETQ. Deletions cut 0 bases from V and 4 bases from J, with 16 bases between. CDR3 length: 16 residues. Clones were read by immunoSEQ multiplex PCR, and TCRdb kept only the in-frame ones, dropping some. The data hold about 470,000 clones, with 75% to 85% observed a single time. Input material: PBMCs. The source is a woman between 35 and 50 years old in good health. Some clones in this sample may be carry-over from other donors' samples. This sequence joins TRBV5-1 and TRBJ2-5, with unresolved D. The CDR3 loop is CASSLGFWGAGETQYF. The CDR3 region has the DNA TGCGCCAGCAGCTTGGGTTTTTGGGGTGCCGGAGAGACCCAGTACTTC. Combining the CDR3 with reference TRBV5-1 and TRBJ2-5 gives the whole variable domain KAGVTQTPRYLIKTRGQQVTLSCSPISGHRSVSWYQQTPGQGLQFLFEYFSETQRNKGNFPGRFSGRQFSNSRSEMNVSTLELGDSALYLCASSLGFWGAGETQYFGPGTRLLVL.